These 21 T cell receptor beta chains originate from one sample sequenced in a study of blood T cell repertoires in COVID-19. Generated by immunoSEQ multiplex PCR, the TCRdb table keeps only in-frame clones and is missing some. The sample contains approximately 230,000 clones, roughly 82% of which appear only once. The sample consisted of peripheral blood. These receptors all stem from an elderly woman with active or convalescent COVID-19.

The genes are TRBV24-1 and TRBJ2-2; D possibly corresponds to TRBD2 (5 bases). Germline CDR1 and CDR2: KGHDR and SFDVKD. Trimming pared 4 bases from V and 7 bases from J, leaving 15 bases between. The CDR3 is 15 residues long. The CDR3 protein is CATSETRTGVGELFF. The DNA of the CDR3 is TGTGCCACCAGTGAAACCAGGACTGGAGTCGGGGAGCTGTTTTTT.

This clone showed up just once. This chain links TRBV10-2 with TRBJ1-5, with 9 positions matching TRBD1. Losses at the gene ends were 6 bases for V and 7 bases for J; bases not matched to a gene: 7. There are 14 residues in the CDR3. Looked up from germline, CDR1 is WSHSY and CDR2 is SAAADI. The CDR3 loop is CASRPGQGHQPQHF. The CDR3 DNA is TGCGCCAGCAGACCGGGACAGGGTCACCAGCCCCAGCATTTT.

The CDR3 nucleotides are TGTGCCAGCAGCCGACTAGCGGGGTCCTACGAGCAGTACTTC. Encoded protein: CASSRLAGSYEQYF. The rearrangement links TRBV2 to TRBJ2-7; 11 bases line up with TRBD2. From germline, CDR1 is SNHLY and CDR2 FYNNEI. There are 14 residues in the CDR3. The J segment lost 1 base and the V segment lost 6 bases, leaving 2 bases of the junction unmatched.

V gene TRBV6-2 or TRBV6-3 combines with J gene TRBJ1-5, with TRBD1 matching over 8 bases. This CDR3 region has 17 residues. The V segment lost 4 bases and the J segment 1 base; nucleotides outside the gene matches: 9. The germline CDR1 and CDR2 sequences are MNHEY and SVGEGT. The CDR3 DNA sequence: TGTGCCAGCAGTTTCCCAGGGGGCGGCGGAAGCAATCAGCCCCAGCATTTT. Translated, it gives CASSFPGGGGSNQPQHF.

The chain has TRBV14 and TRBJ1-3; 8 nucleotides line up with TRBD1. The germline V gene has CDR1 SGHDN and CDR2 FVKESK. This CDR3 comprises 14 residues. V lost 4 bases, J lost 4 bases, and 3 bases stayed unmatched. The DNA for the CDR3 is TGTGCCAGCAGCCCCCGGACAGGGGGAAACACCATATATTTT. Residues: CASSPRTGGNTIYF.

The V gene is TRBV10-3, the J gene TRBJ1-1, with 8 positions matching TRBD1. Losses at the gene ends were 4 bases for V and 1 base for J; bases not matched to a gene: 2. CDR3 length: 14 amino acids. The germline gives CDR1 ENHRY, CDR2 SYGVKD. CDR3 loop: CAISAGQGNTEAFF. The CDR3 DNA is TGTGCCATCAGTGCTGGACAGGGGAACACTGAAGCTTTCTTT.

The V gene is TRBV7-9, the J gene TRBJ2-1, with 9 bases fitting TRBD2. V dropped 10 bases and J dropped 3; count of bases not matched to a gene: 19. The germline V gene encodes CDR1 SEHNR and CDR2 FQNEAQ (reference sequence). The CDR3 length is 18 residues. The CDR3 DNA reads as TGTGCCATCAAGGGGTCCCGACTAGCGGCTAATATCTACAATGAGCAGTTCTTC. Its translation is CAIKGSRLAANIYNEQFF.

This chain uses TRBV5-1 with TRBJ2-3, with D possibly matching TRBD2 (5 bases). This CDR3 is built from 18 residues. Per the germline V gene, CDR1 is SGHRS and CDR2 is YFSETQ. With 0 bases removed from V and 2 bases from J, the gap between germline ends came to 19 bases. The DNA of the CDR3 is TGCGCCAGCAGCTTGGTTCACCTGGACGGAGGTTACACAGATACGCAGTATTTT. This sequence encodes CASSLVHLDGGYTDTQYF.

This chain joins TRBV19 and TRBJ2-3; D may be TRBD1 (6 bases). The germline CDR1 and CDR2 sequences are LNHDA and SQIVND (reference sequence). The germline V and J ends were trimmed by 1 base and 1 base, with 12 bases remaining between them. There are 16 residues in the CDR3. CDR3 in amino acids: CASSIAPGAGTDTQYF. DNA of the CDR3: TGTGCCAGTAGTATAGCCCCAGGGGCGGGCACAGATACGCAGTATTTT.

The chain couples TRBV11-2 to TRBJ2-3; D is uncertain. Trimming took off 3 bases at V and 7 bases at J, with 8 bases between the two ends. The germline V gene encodes CDR1 SGHAT and CDR2 FQNNGV. The CDR3 length is 12 residues. The CDR3 protein is CASSFGRYTQYF. In DNA, the CDR3 is TGTGCCAGCAGCTTCGGCAGGTATACGCAGTATTTT.

CDR3 bases: TGTGCCAGCAGTGTCGGGACAATCACAGATACGCAGTATTTT. This encodes CASSVGTITDTQYF. J is TRBJ2-3 and V is TRBV2; weak D call: TRBD1 (6 bases). This CDR3 is built from 14 residues. In germline, CDR1 is SNHLY, CDR2 FYNNEI. Trimming removed 4 bases from V and 2 bases from J, with 10 bases in between.

This clone was recorded only once. This sequence joins TRBV27 and TRBJ2-3, with 9 bases identical to TRBD2. The junction had 2 bases not matched to a gene; V was cut back by 4 bases and J by 3 bases. Germline V CDR1 and CDR2: MNHEY, SMNVEV (reference sequence). The CDR3 has 14 residues. The CDR3 nucleotides are TGTGCCAGCAGTTACAGCGGGAGGACAGATACGCAGTATTTT. Translation gives CASSYSGRTDTQYF.

V usage is TRBV28 and J usage is TRBJ2-1, with TRBD1 as a possible D gene (5 bases). Germline assignment: CDR1 MDHEN and CDR2 SYDVKM. Trimming cost V 5 bases and J 7 bases, with 21 bases left between them. The CDR3 loop spans 16 amino acids. The CDR3 nucleotides are TGTGCCAGCAGTCCCGCAGGGAAAGGTTGGACGAATGAGCAGTTCTTC. Amino acids: CASSPAGKGWTNEQFF.

This chain uses TRBV9 with TRBJ1-5, with TRBD1 matching over 7 bases. J was trimmed by 1 base and V by 3 bases; bases with no gene match: 7. The germline V gene has CDR1 SGDLS and CDR2 YYNGEE. The CDR3 totals 16 residues. CDR3 region: CASSAGGLGSNQPQHF. CDR3 in DNA: TGTGCCAGCAGCGCAGGGGGATTAGGGAGCAATCAGCCCCAGCATTTT.

The rearrangement links TRBV5-1 to TRBJ1-1, with 11 positions matching TRBD1. This CDR3 region has 15 residues. The germline V gene encodes CDR1 SGHRS and CDR2 YFSETQ. V gave up 2 bases and J gave up 4 bases; unmatched junction bases: 4. The CDR3 DNA is TGCGCCAGCAGCTTATGGGGACAGGGGGGCACTGAAGCTTTCTTT. This sequence encodes CASSLWGQGGTEAFF.

The chain joins TRBV30 to TRBJ2-3; 8 bases align to TRBD2. V lost 3 bases, J lost 4 bases, and 6 bases stayed unmatched. Germline V gene data show CDR1 as GTSNPN and CDR2 as SVGIG (reference sequence). This CDR3 comprises 14 residues. The CDR3 here is CAWSTGGRADTQYF. The CDR3 DNA sequence: TGTGCCTGGAGCACGGGGGGGCGTGCAGATACGCAGTATTTT. The whole variable domain, remainder taken from reference TRBV30 and TRBJ2-3, is SQTIHQWPATLVQPVGSPLSLECTVEGTSNPNLYWYRQAAGRGLQLLFYSVGIGQISSEVPQNLSASRPQDRQFILSSKKLLLSDSGFYLCAWSTGGRADTQYFGPGTRLTVL.

This clone has just one count. This chain connects TRBV1 to TRBJ1-2. TRBV1 is a recognized pseudogene. This CDR3 is 16 amino acids long. The DNA for the CDR3 is TGCACCAGCAGCCAAGATCTTGCCGGGGGGGTCTATGGCTACACCTTC. Translated, it gives CTSSQDLAGGVYGYTF.

Remarks on this clone: This same CDR3 is encoded by further DNA sequences in the sample. The chain links TRBV5-1 to TRBJ1-1, with D uncertain. Per germline, CDR1 SGHRS and CDR2 YFSETQ. V dropped 0 bases and J dropped 2 bases, with 8 bases sitting between them. CDR3 length: 14 amino acids. The CDR3 nucleotides are TGCGCCAGCAGCTTGGGGCAGGTTAACACTGAAGCTTTCTTT. Translation gives CASSLGQVNTEAFF.

This chain links TRBV7-2 with TRBJ1-2, with TRBD1 matching 7 bases. Germline CDR1 reads SGHTA; CDR2 reads FQGNSA. The CDR3 sequence is 15 residues long. Trimming took 4 bases from V and 4 from J; bases not matched to a gene: 9. In nucleotides, the CDR3 is TGTGCCAGCAGCTCGAGACAGGGCGCCGGCTATGGCTACACCTTC. This translates into CASSSRQGAGYGYTF.

The rearrangement links TRBV27 to TRBJ1-1, with D possibly being TRBD1 (6 bases). Trimming took 5 bases from V and 11 from J, leaving 21 bases between them. CDR3 size: 14 residues. Germline assignment: CDR1 MNHEY and CDR2 SMNVEV (reference sequence). The DNA for the CDR3 is TGTGCCAGCAGTCACCTACAGGGCTTCGTGGGGGCTTTCTTT. Amino acids: CASSHLQGFVGAFF.

V is TRBV5-1 and J is TRBJ2-5; D possibly corresponds to TRBD1 (6 bases). Trimming removed 2 bases at V and 1 base at J, with 9 bases between. The CDR3 sequence is 14 residues long. Germline V lookup: CDR1 SGHRS, CDR2 YFSETQ. CDR3 bases: TGCGCCAGCAGCTTTTGGACAGCCCAAGAGACCCAGTACTTC. It is translated as CASSFWTAQETQYF.